The 2 T cell receptor beta chains reported below all come from one sample, sequenced in a study of T cell changes during pregnancy in multiple sclerosis. TCRdb's copy holds only in-frame clones and misses some; the assay was immunoSEQ multiplex PCR. The profile shows some 80,000 clones, approximately 88% of them singletons. Sequencing used peripheral blood, obtained in the first trimester of pregnancy. The source is a female donor in good health, enrolled as a control in a pregnancy study.

This chain links TRBV5-4 with TRBJ2-1, with D perhaps matching TRBD2 (5 bases). Germline V CDR1 and CDR2: SGHNT, YYREEE (reference sequence). Trimming took off 0 bases at V and 4 bases at J, with 8 bases between the two ends. The CDR3 consists of 14 residues. The CDR3 nucleotides read TGTGCCAGCAGCTTGGCCCGGGGATACAATGAGCAGTTCTTC. Protein product: CASSLARGYNEQFF.

The chain is built from TRBV6-4 and TRBJ2-2; no clear D. The germline gives CDR1 MRHNA, CDR2 SNTAGT. This CDR3 is built from 12 residues. Trimming shortened V by 11 bases and J by 1 base, and 8 bases separated the two germline ends. This chain's CDR3 is CACVRNTGELFF. CDR3 in DNA: TGTGCCTGCGTCCGGAACACCGGGGAGCTGTTTTTT.